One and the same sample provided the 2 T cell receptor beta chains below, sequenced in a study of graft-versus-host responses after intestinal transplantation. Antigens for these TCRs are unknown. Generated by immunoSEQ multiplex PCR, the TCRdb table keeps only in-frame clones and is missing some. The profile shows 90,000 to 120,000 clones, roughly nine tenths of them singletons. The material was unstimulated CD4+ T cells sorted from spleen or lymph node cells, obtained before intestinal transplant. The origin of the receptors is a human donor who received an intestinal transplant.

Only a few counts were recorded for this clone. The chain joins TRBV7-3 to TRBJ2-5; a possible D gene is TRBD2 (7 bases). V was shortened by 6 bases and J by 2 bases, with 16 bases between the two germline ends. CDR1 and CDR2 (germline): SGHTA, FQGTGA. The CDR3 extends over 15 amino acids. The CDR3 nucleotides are TGTGCCAGCAGATCCACGGGGGGCCCTCAAGAGACCCAGTACTTC. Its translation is CASRSTGGPQETQYF.

CDR3 amino acids: CASSYSRENTGELFF. DNA of the CDR3: TGTGCCAGCAGTTACTCGCGGGAGAACACCGGGGAGCTGTTTTTT. The chain has TRBV6-5 and TRBJ2-2, with D tentatively TRBD2 (6 bases). CDR1 and CDR2 from the germline V gene are MNHEY and SVGAGI. The CDR3 sequence is 15 residues long. V lost 0 bases and J 1 base, leaving 6 bases between the germline ends.